This T cell receptor beta chain emerged from a study of blood T cell repertoires in COVID-19. Study-wide context: T cells, B-cell-depleted T cells, or PBMCs supplied cDNA or gDNA.

Germline CDR1 reads MNHEY; CDR2 reads SVGAGI. The CDR3 covers 15 residues. The ends were cut back, 4 bases at V and 0 bases at J, with 13 bases in the middle. In the original workflow: Counts of nucleated cells, estimated from reference gene primer amplification, were obtained. Data came from immunoSEQ multiplex PCR; TCRdb stores just in-frame clones and leaves some out. The V and J calls and clone size are taken from that table; D and trimming were inferred from the DNA. The profile covers some 260,000 clones, with 85% to 90% appearing a single time and 0.99% taken by the ten largest. J is TRBJ2-7 and V is TRBV6-5; D might be TRBD2 (5 bases). This clonotype was obtained from a woman aged 40-49 years who had recovered from COVID-19. The sample comprised peripheral blood. CDR3 coding DNA: TGTGCCAGCAGTTCCGAGCCCGGGGTCTCCTACGAGCAGTACTTC. Protein sequence: CASSSEPGVSYEQYF.